A single sample is the source of the 12 T cell receptor beta chains below, sequenced in a study of T cells in Graves' hyperthyroidism and ophthalmopathy. RNA transcripts served as the template for amplifying TCR beta CDR3 regions. The HTBI primer set served for first-round RT-PCR of the TCR CDR3. One entry per CDR3 protein, called by TCRdb with MiXCR from the multiplex PCR reads. The data show some 460,000 distinct CDR3 sequences, with 15% to 18% seen just once and approximately 7.5% held by the top ten. The sequencing sample was made of blood. The receptors originated from a young woman with Graves' hyperthyroidism.

This clonotype was recorded many times. V gene TRBV7-8 combines with J gene TRBJ2-7; tentatively, D is TRBD1 (6 bases). Germline V gives CDR1 SGHVS, CDR2 FQNEAQ. The CDR3 spans 14 residues. V lost 3 bases, J lost 0 bases, and 9 bases lay in between. The DNA of the CDR3 is TGTGCCAGCAGCTTGCAGGGGTTCTCCTACGAGCAGTACTTC. The encoded protein is CASSLQGFSYEQYF.

This clonotype showed up many times. The genes are TRBV15 and TRBJ1-1; tentative D call: TRBD1 (5 bases). Germline V CDR1 and CDR2: LNHNV, YYDKDF (reference sequence). The ends were cut back, 0 bases at V and 0 bases at J, with 14 bases in the middle. CDR3 length: 17 amino acids. The DNA of the CDR3 is TGTGCCACCAGCAGAGATAGTGTACGGGGGTTGAACACTGAAGCTTTCTTT. Residues: CATSRDSVRGLNTEAFF.

In its sample, this clonotype was seen a few times. This could be a read error, since a much larger clone is one nucleotide away. The V gene is TRBV30, the J gene TRBJ1-5; D not resolved. CDR1 and CDR2 (germline): GTSNPN, SVGIG (reference sequence). The CDR3 is 14 residues long. The V end was cut by 2 bases, the J end by 2 bases, with 10 bases between. The CDR3 is CAWSQNFGNQPQHF. The CDR3 coding sequence is TGTGCCTGGAGTCAGAACTTTGGCAATCAGCCCCAGCATTTT.

At least ten counts were recorded for this clonotype. The chain is built from TRBV27 and TRBJ2-2, with 9 bases identical to TRBD1. V lost 6 bases, J lost 11 bases, and 13 bases stayed unmatched. Germline V lookup: CDR1 MNHEY, CDR2 SMNVEV (reference sequence). CDR3 length equals 15 residues. Here the CDR3 DNA reads TGTGCCAGCAGCCGCGGGACAGGGAGGTCGGGAGAGCTGTTTTTT. This translates into CASSRGTGRSGELFF.

V is TRBV11-3 and J is TRBJ2-4, with D hard to call. The CDR3 covers 14 residues. Germline V gene sequence: CDR1 SGHNT, CDR2 YENEEA. V was shortened by 5 bases and J by 3 bases, with 11 bases between the two germline ends. As DNA, the CDR3 is TGTGCCAGCAGCGAGAGTCCTGGCAAAAACATTCAGTACTTC. Translated: CASSESPGKNIQYF.

This clonotype has ten or more counts. The chain is built from TRBV3-1 and TRBJ2-6; D is unclear. Germline V gene data show CDR1 as LGHDT and CDR2 as YNNKEL (reference sequence). This CDR3 comprises 16 residues. V was cut by 6 bases and J by 2 bases, with 14 bases left in between. The CDR3 region has the DNA TGTGCCAGCAGAGTTACAGATCTCCCTGGGGCCAACGTCCTGACTTTC. Translating gives CASRVTDLPGANVLTF.

This clonotype was seen more than once but under ten times. The chain has TRBV4-2 and TRBJ1-1, with D hard to call. This CDR3 contains 15 residues. V was cut by 0 bases and J by 1 base, with 9 bases left in between. Germline-derived CDR1 and CDR2 are LGHNA and YNFKEQ. The CDR3 coding sequence is TGTGCCAGCAGCCAAGACCCTTCACAGAACACTGAAGCTTTCTTT. Amino acid sequence: CASSQDPSQNTEAFF.

As regards this clonotype: A read error may account for a junction end that differs from germline. As DNA, the CDR3 is TGTGCCGTCAGGGAGGGATCCTATGGCTACACCTTC. This translates into CAVREGSYGYTF. This rearrangement joins TRBV10-3 to TRBJ1-2; possibly TRBD1 for D (5 bases). Germline-derived CDR1 and CDR2 are ENHRY and SYGVKD. CDR3 size: 12 residues.

As to this clonotype: A much larger clone is a single base away; this may be a read error. The V gene is TRBV20-1, the J gene TRBJ2-3; 7 bases are a match to TRBD2. The germline V gene encodes CDR1 DFQATT and CDR2 SNEGSKA (reference sequence). The CDR3 length is 13 residues. CDR3 nucleotides: TGCAGTGCTAGGGCTAGCGGCACAAATACGCAGTATTTT. Protein: CSARASGTNTQYF.

At least ten counts were recorded for this clonotype. The chain is built from TRBV3-1 and TRBJ1-2; possibly TRBD1 for D (5 bases). Germline values: CDR1 LGHDT, CDR2 YNNKEL (reference sequence). V lost 0 bases and J 2 bases, leaving 10 bases between the germline ends. This CDR3 has 15 amino acids. The CDR3 region is CASSQEGTENYGYTF. As DNA, the CDR3 is TGTGCCAGCAGCCAAGAAGGGACGGAGAACTATGGCTACACCTTC.

The sample holds many counts of this clonotype. The rearrangement joins TRBV11-3 to TRBJ1-2, with D possibly TRBD1 on 5 matching bases. CDR3 length: 16 residues. Trimming shortened V by 2 bases and J by 3 bases, and 16 bases separated the two germline ends. The germline CDR1 and CDR2 sequences are SGHNT and YENEEA. This CDR3 is CASSLREGLRDYGYTF. The DNA of the CDR3 is TGTGCCAGCAGCTTACGCGAGGGGCTCAGGGACTATGGCTACACCTTC.

V usage is TRBV7-6 and J usage is TRBJ2-1, with D perhaps being TRBD1 or TRBD2 (7 bases each). CDR3 length: 15 amino acids. Per the germline V gene, CDR1 is SGHVS and CDR2 is FNYEAQ. V lost 4 bases, J lost 4 bases, and 14 bases lay in between. CDR3 bases: TGTGCCAGCAGCTCCAGGGGGGGGGCATACAATGAGCAGTTCTTC. It is translated as CASSSRGGAYNEQFF.